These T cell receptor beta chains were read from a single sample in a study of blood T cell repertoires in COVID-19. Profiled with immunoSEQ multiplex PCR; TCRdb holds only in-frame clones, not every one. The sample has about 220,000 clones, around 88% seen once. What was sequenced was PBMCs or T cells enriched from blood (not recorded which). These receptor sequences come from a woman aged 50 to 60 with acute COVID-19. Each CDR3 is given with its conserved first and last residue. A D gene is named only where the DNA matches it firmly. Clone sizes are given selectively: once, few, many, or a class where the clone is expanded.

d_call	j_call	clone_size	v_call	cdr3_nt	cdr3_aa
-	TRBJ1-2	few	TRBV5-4	TGTGCCAGCAGCGGGAAATTTCAGGGGAACTATGGCTACACCTTC	CASSGKFQGNYGYTF
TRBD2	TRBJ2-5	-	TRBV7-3	TGTGCCAGCAGCTCAAGCCCCCTTGGGAGGGGGACCCAGTACTTC	CASSSSPLGRGTQYF
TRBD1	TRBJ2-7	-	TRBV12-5	TGTGCTAGTGGTTTATCCACCGTACCGGGACAGCAAATAAGGAGCTCCTACGAGCAGTACTTC	CASGLSTVPGQQIRSSYEQYF
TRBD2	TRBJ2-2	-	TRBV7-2	TGTGCCAGCAGCTTAGAACTAGCGGGGGGCGGGGAGCTGTTTTTT	CASSLELAGGGELFF
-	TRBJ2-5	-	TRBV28	TGTGCCAGCAGTCCCCTTTCTATAAGGGGGACCCAGTACTTC	CASSPLSIRGTQYF
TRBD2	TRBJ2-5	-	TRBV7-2	TGTGCCAGCAGGCTAGCGGGAGAAGAGACCCAGTACTTC	CASRLAGEETQYF
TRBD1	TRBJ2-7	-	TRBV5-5	TGTGCCAGCAGCACCGGCCAGGGGGCTTACGAGCAGTACTTC	CASSTGQGAYEQYF
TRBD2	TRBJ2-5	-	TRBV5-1	TGCGCCAGCAGCTTGGGTAGCGGGACCGGCGGGGGTGAGACCCAGTACTTC	CASSLGSGTGGGETQYF
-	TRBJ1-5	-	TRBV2	TGTGCCAGCAGTAACGGGGGGGGCGTAAAGCCCCAGCATTTT	CASSNGGGVKPQHF
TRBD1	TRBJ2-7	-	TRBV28	TGTGCCAGCAGTCCCGGGACAGGGGTCTACGAGCAGTACTTC	CASSPGTGVYEQYF
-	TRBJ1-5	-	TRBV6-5	TGTGCCAGCAAGGGGGGGATTCAGCCCCAGCATTTT	CASKGGIQPQHF
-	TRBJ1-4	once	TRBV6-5	TGTGCCAGCTCTAGGACATCCGATGAAAAACTGTTTTTT	CASSRTSDEKLFF
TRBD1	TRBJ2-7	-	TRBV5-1	TGCGCCAGCAGCGGGCCGGGACAGGCCGTCGAGCAGTACTTC	CASSGPGQAVEQYF
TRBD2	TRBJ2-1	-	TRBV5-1	TGCGCCAGCAGCCCACGGCTACAGACTAGCGGAGTGAGCAATGAGCAGTTCTTC	CASSPRLQTSGVSNEQFF
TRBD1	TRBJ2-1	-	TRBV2	TGTGCCAGCAGTGAAGGATACGGGCGCCGGGGCAGGGGACAGATTGAGCAGTTCTTC	CASSEGYGRRGRGQIEQFF
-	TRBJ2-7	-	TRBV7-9	TGTGCCAGCAGCTTAGCTGGCAGGGCCCACGAGCAGTACTTC	CASSLAGRAHEQYF
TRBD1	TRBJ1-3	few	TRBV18	TGTGCCAGCTCATTCGGGACAGTGGGAAACACCATATATTTT	CASSFGTVGNTIYF
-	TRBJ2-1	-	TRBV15	TGTGCCACCAGCAGAGATCCCCCAGGGGCTAGCTCCTACAATGAGCAGTTCTTC	CATSRDPPGASSYNEQFF
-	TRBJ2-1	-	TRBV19	TGTGCCAGTAGTATAGCGGGAGTGTCCTACAATGAGCAGTTCTTC	CASSIAGVSYNEQFF
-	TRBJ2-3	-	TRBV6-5	TGTGCCAGCACCCTCCCCCCCCAGAACACAGATACGCAGTATTTT	CASTLPPQNTDTQYF
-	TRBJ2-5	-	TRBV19	TGTGCCAGTAGCAGTGGACTCCTCCAAGAGACCCAGTACTTC	CASSSGLLQETQYF
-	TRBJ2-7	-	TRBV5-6	TGTGCCAGCAGCTCGATGGGCGGGAACCCCTACGAGCAGTACTTC	CASSSMGGNPYEQYF
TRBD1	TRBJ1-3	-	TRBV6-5	TGTGCCAGCAACAGGGGCCCCGGAAACACCATATATTTT	CASNRGPGNTIYF
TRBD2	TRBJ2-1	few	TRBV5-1	TGCGCCAGCAGCTCAAGCGGGAGGGCCGGCGATGAGCAGTTCTTC	CASSSSGRAGDEQFF
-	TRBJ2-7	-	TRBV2	TGTGCCAGCAGTGAAGCCCCCGCCGGACAGTTC	CASSEAPAGQF
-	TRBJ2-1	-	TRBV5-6	TGTGCCAGCAGCTCCGTTTACAATGAGCAGTTCTTC	CASSSVYNEQFF